This T cell receptor beta chain was recorded in a study of shared clonotypes between healthy human individuals. About the research overall: Plates per donor: three CD4 naive, three CD4 memory, two CD8 naive, one CD8 memory.

Generated by immunoSEQ multiplex PCR, the TCRdb table keeps only in-frame clones and is missing some. The table records approximately 1,000,000 clones, around three quarters of them present only once. Source material: memory CD4+ T cells from PBMCs. Subset given: CD45RA-negative fraction. This receptor was identified in a man younger than 35 in good health. Some clones in this sample may be carry-over from other donors' samples.

CDR3 in DNA: TGTGCCAGCAGTTGGACCGTCAGTGAGCAGTTCTTC. This sequence encodes CASSWTVSEQFF. The V call is TRBV28, the J call TRBJ2-1; D unresolved. Trimming removed 4 bases at V and 9 bases at J, with 10 bases between. The CDR3 totals 12 residues. Germline values: CDR1 MDHEN, CDR2 SYDVKM.